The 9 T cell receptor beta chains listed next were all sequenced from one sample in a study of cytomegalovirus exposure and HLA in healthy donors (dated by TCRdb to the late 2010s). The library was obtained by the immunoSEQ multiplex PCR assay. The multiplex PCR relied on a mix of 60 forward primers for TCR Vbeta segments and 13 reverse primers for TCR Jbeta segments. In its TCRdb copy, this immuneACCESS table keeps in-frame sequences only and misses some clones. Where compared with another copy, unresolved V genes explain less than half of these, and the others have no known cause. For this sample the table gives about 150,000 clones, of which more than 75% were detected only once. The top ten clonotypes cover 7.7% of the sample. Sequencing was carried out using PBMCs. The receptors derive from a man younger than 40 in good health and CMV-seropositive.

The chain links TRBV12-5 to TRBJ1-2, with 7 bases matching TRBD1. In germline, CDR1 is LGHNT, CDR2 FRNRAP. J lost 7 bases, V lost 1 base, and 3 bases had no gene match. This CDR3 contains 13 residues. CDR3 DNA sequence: TGTGCTAGTGGTTTGGAGACAGGGAGTGGCTACACCTTC. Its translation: CASGLETGSGYTF.

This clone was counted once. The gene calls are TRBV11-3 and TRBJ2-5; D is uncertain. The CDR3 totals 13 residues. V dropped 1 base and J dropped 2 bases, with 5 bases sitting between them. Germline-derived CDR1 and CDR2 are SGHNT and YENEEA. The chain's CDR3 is CASSLGQQETQYF. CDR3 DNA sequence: TGTGCCAGCAGCTTAGGGCAGCAAGAGACCCAGTACTTC.

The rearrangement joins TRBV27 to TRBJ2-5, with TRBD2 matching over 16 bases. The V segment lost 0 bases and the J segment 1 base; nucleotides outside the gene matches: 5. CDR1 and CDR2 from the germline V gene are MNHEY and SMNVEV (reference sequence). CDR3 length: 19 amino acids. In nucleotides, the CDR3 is TGTGCCAGCAGTTTATCGGGACTAGCGGGGGGGCCCTCCCAAGAGACCCAGTACTTC. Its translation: CASSLSGLAGGPSQETQYF.

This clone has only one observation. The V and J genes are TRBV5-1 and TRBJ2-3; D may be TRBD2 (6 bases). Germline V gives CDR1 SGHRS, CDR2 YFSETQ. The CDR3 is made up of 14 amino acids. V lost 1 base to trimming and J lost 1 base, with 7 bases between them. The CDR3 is CASSLWGGTDTQYF. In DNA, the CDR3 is TGCGCCAGCAGCTTGTGGGGGGGCACAGATACGCAGTATTTT.

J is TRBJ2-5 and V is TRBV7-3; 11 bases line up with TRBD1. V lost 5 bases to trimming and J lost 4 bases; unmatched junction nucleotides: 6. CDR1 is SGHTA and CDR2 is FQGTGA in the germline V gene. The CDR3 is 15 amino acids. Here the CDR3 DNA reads TGTGCCAGCAGCAAAACCGGGACAGGGGGAGAGACCCAGTACTTC. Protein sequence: CASSKTGTGGETQYF. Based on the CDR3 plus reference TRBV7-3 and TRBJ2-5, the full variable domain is GAGVSQTPSNKVTEKGKYVELRCDPISGHTALYWYRQSLGQGPEFLIYFQGTGAADDSGLPNDRFFAVRPEGSVSTLKIQRTERGDSAVYLCASSKTGTGGETQYFGPGTRLLVL.

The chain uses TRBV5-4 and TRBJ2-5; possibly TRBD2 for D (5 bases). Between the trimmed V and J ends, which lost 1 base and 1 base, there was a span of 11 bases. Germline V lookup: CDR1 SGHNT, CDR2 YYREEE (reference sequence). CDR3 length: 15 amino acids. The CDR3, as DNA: TGTGCCAGCAGCTTGCCGAGCGGCAGCCAAGAGACCCAGTACTTC. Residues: CASSLPSGSQETQYF.

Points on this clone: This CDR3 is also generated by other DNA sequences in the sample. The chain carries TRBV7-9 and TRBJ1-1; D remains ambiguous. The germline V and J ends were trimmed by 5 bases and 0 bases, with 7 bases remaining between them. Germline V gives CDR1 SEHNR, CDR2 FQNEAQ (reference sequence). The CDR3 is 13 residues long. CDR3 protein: CASSGGLNTEAFF. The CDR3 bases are TGTGCCAGCAGCGGAGGCCTGAACACTGAAGCTTTCTTT.

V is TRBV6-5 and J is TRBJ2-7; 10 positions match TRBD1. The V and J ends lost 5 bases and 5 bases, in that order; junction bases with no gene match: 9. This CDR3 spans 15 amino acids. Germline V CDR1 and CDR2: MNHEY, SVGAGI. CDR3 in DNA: TGTGCCAGCAGTACCACCGGGACAGGGGAGCACGAGCAGTACTTC. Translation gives CASSTTGTGEHEQYF.

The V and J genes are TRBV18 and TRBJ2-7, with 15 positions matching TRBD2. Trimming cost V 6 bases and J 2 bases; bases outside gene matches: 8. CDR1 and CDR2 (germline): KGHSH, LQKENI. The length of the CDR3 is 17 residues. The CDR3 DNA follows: TGTGCCAGCTCCCCCGGGACTAGCGGGAGGCCTCCCTACGAGCAGTACTTC. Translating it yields CASSPGTSGRPPYEQYF.